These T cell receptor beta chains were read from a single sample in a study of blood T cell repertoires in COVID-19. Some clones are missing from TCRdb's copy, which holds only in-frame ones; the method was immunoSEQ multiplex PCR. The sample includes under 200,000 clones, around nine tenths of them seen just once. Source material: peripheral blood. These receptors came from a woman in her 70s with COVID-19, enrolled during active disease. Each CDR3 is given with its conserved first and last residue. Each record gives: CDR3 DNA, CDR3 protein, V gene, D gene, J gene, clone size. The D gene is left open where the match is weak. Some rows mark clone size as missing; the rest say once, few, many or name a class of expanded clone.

TGTGCCTGGAGTGCCGGGGAAGGTATCTCCTACGAGCAGTACTTC CAWSAGEGISYEQYF TRBV30 . TRBJ2-7 .
TGCGCCAGCAGCGGGCTCCCGGGAGGAGACCAGCATTTT CASSGLPGGDQHF TRBV5-1 . TRBJ1-5 .
TGTGCCAGCAGCGTAGTAGCGGGGGGGCTTGAAGAGACCCAGTACTTC CASSVVAGGLEETQYF TRBV9 TRBD2 TRBJ2-5 .
TGTGCCAGCAGTGGAGGGATGTACCAAGAGACCCAGTACTTC CASSGGMYQETQYF TRBV28 . TRBJ2-5 .
TGTGCCAGTAGTATGGCAGGGGTGAACTCTGGAAACACCATATATTTT CASSMAGVNSGNTIYF TRBV19 . TRBJ1-3 .
TGTGCCACCAGCAGAGATAGGAGCGGGGGCTTCACAGATACGCAGTATTTT CATSRDRSGGFTDTQYF TRBV15 TRBD2 TRBJ2-3 .
TGTGCCAGCAGCCCGGATGACGGAGTGGGGGGGCCGGGCGATACGCAGTATTTT CASSPDDGVGGPGDTQYF TRBV5-6 . TRBJ2-3 .
TGTGCCAGCAGTTTGGGCCCTCTAAGCGAGCAGTACTTC CASSLGPLSEQYF TRBV12-3/TRBV12-4 . TRBJ2-7 .
TGTGCCACCCGCCGGGACAGGGAGTCCAAAAACATTCAGTACTTC CATRRDRESKNIQYF TRBV24-1 TRBD1 TRBJ2-4 .
TGTGCCAGCACTGGATCTTTCGGAGGGGGCACAGATACGCAGTATTTT CASTGSFGGGTDTQYF TRBV2 . TRBJ2-3 .
TGCGCCAGCAGCCCCTCCGTGGGGGAGGTCTACGAGCAGTACTTC CASSPSVGEVYEQYF TRBV5-1 . TRBJ2-7 .
TGTGCCAGCAGTGAATCAGGCATGGATCTTCGTGGCTACACCTTC CASSESGMDLRGYTF TRBV25-1 . TRBJ1-2 once
TGTGCCAGTAGTATAGAAGGACTAGCGGGCGAGCAGTACTTC CASSIEGLAGEQYF TRBV19 TRBD2 TRBJ2-7 .
TGTGCCAGCAGCCAAGCCTCCGGGACTCTCTCCTACGAGCAGTACTTC CASSQASGTLSYEQYF TRBV3-1/TRBV3-2 . TRBJ2-7 .
TGTGCCAGCAGGCCAGGACAGGGGGGCTATGGCTACACCTTC CASRPGQGGYGYTF TRBV5-6 TRBD1 TRBJ1-2 .
TGTGCCAGCAGCTTGGGCCCTACTAGCACAGATACGCAGTATTTT CASSLGPTSTDTQYF TRBV5-6 . TRBJ2-3 .
TGTGCCAGCAGCCAAGCCACGCAGCGGGGGGAAGAGACCCAGTACTTC CASSQATQRGEETQYF TRBV4-2 TRBD2 TRBJ2-5 .
TGTGCCAGCTTACCATCCGGGACTGCGAACTATGGCTACACCTTC CASLPSGTANYGYTF TRBV18 . TRBJ1-2 .
TGTGCCAGCAGAGACGGACTGCCCTCTGGAAACACCATATATTTT CASRDGLPSGNTIYF TRBV7-9 . TRBJ1-3 few
TGCGCCAGCAGCCAAGATAGGGGGGGACCCGGGCGAGGCTATGGCTACACCTTC CASSQDRGGPGRGYGYTF TRBV4-1 . TRBJ1-2 .
TGTGCCAGCAGCCCGCTCGGACAGGGGGCGGGAAACACCATATATTTT CASSPLGQGAGNTIYF TRBV5-6 TRBD1 TRBJ1-3 few
TGTGCCAGCAGTCTACAGAACTATGGCTACACCTTC CASSLQNYGYTF TRBV12-3/TRBV12-4 . TRBJ1-2 .
TGCGCCAGCAGCGAGCGACCGAGCGGGTGGGGTTCCGGGGAGCTGTTTTTT CASSERPSGWGSGELFF TRBV5-1 . TRBJ2-2 .
TGCAGCGTTGACGGGACTAGAACAGATACGCAGTATTTT CSVDGTRTDTQYF TRBV29-1 TRBD2 TRBJ2-3 .
TGTGCCAGCTCACCACCGAGGGCCGGGGCCAACGTCCTGACTTTC CASSPPRAGANVLTF TRBV18 . TRBJ2-6 .
TGTGCCAGCAGCCAAGGACAGGCTGGCTACACCTTC CASSQGQAGYTF TRBV3-1/TRBV3-2 . TRBJ1-2 once
TGTGCCAGCTCACCATGGACAGGGTCCTACAATGAGCAGTTCTTC CASSPWTGSYNEQFF TRBV18 TRBD1 TRBJ2-1 .
TGTGCCAGCAGCCAACGCAGTGCTAACTATGGCTACACCTTC CASSQRSANYGYTF TRBV3-1/TRBV3-2 . TRBJ1-2 .
TGTGCCAGCAGTATCCCACTGATTGGTGGTGAAAAACTGTTTTTT CASSIPLIGGEKLFF TRBV28 . TRBJ1-4 few
TGTGCCTGGAGTGGGTCAGGAGGTCAGCCCCAGCATTTT CAWSGSGGQPQHF TRBV30 . TRBJ1-5 .
TGTGCCTGGAGTGCACAGTCGAACACTGAAGCTTTCTTT CAWSAQSNTEAFF TRBV30 . TRBJ1-1 .
TGCGCCAGCAGTAAGGGCGCGGGGGAAGGCTACACCTTC CASSKGAGEGYTF TRBV5-1 . TRBJ1-2 .
TGTGCCAGCAGTTCAGTAGCGGGGGGGAGCAATGAGCAGTTCTTC CASSSVAGGSNEQFF TRBV28 TRBD2 TRBJ2-1 .
TGTGCCAGCAGCCAGGGGACAGCGGCGCATTCACCCCTCCACTTT CASSQGTAAHSPLHF TRBV5-4 TRBD1 TRBJ1-6 .
TGTGCCAGCAGTTTGAGCCTAGCGGCACACACAGATACGCAGTATTTT CASSLSLAAHTDTQYF TRBV28 TRBD2 TRBJ2-3 .
TGTGCCAGCAGCAACCCCGGGACCCTAGGGGGTAATTCACCCCTCCACTTT CASSNPGTLGGNSPLHF TRBV7-2 . TRBJ1-6 few
TGCGCCAGCGGACTAGCGGGGGGGCCTGAGGAGACCCAGTACTTC CASGLAGGPEETQYF TRBV5-1 TRBD2 TRBJ2-5 .
TGTGCCAGCAGCCCAGTACAGGGGGCAAGTGGCTACACCTTC CASSPVQGASGYTF TRBV7-9 TRBD1 TRBJ1-2 .
TGTGCCAGCACCCTAGGGAGGTTTGGAGCACCCCTCCACTTT CASTLGRFGAPLHF TRBV28 . TRBJ1-6 .
TGTGCCTGGAGTCGCAGGGCCCGACAACCTAACTATGGCTACACCTTC CAWSRRARQPNYGYTF TRBV30 . TRBJ1-2 .
TGTGCCAGCAGAGACAGGGCGCCTAAGGGAAGTGCTTTCTTT CASRDRAPKGSAFF TRBV27 TRBD1 TRBJ1-1 .
TGTGCCAGCAAGATCCCCGGGGGCACTGAAGCTTTCTTT CASKIPGGTEAFF TRBV7-2 . TRBJ1-1 .
TGCAGTGCTAGAGCGGGAAACACCATATATTTT CSARAGNTIYF TRBV20-1 . TRBJ1-3 .
TGTGCCAGCACTCGGGGGGCGAAAGATACGCAGTATTTT CASTRGAKDTQYF TRBV2 . TRBJ2-3 .
TGTGCCAGTAGTATATCCCGGACACCTACTCACACCATATATTTT CASSISRTPTHTIYF TRBV19 . TRBJ1-3 .
TGTGCCAGCAGCCCCGGGACTAGCGCAGATACGCAGTATTTT CASSPGTSADTQYF TRBV7-9 TRBD2 TRBJ2-3 .
TGTGCCAGTAGTAAACAGGATTATAGCAATCAGCCCCAGCATTTT CASSKQDYSNQPQHF TRBV19 . TRBJ1-5 .
TGCAGCGCCCCCGGGTCGGAGGGAGCTTTCTTT CSAPGSEGAFF TRBV29-1 . TRBJ1-1 .
TGTGCCAGCAGTTTATCGAGGGGACTAGCGGGGGGGCCTTCCTACGAGCAGTACTTC CASSLSRGLAGGPSYEQYF TRBV27 TRBD2 TRBJ2-7 .
TGTGCCAGCAGCCAAGAGGACTGGAACACAGATACGCAGTATTTT CASSQEDWNTDTQYF TRBV3-1/TRBV3-2 . TRBJ2-3 .
TGCGCCAGCAGCCAAGATACGACAGGGGGATCCGGGGAGCTGTTTTTT CASSQDTTGGSGELFF TRBV4-1 TRBD1 TRBJ2-2 .
TGTGCCAGCAGTTACTCCACCCGCCTAGTGTTCCCCTACAATGAGCAGTTCTTC CASSYSTRLVFPYNEQFF TRBV6-2/TRBV6-3 . TRBJ2-1 .
TGTGCCAGTAGTTCCAAGGGACAGGGGCCGGTTAGCAATCAGCCCCAGCATTTT CASSSKGQGPVSNQPQHF TRBV19 TRBD1 TRBJ1-5 .